The 7 T cell receptor beta chains below were found in one sample sequenced in a study of Graves' ophthalmopathy and Graves' hyperthyroidism. The authors amplified TCR beta CDR3 regions from RNA transcripts. RT-PCR was first run with HTBI primers, then multiplex PCR in a second round. One entry per CDR3 protein results from TCRdb running MiXCR on the multiplex PCR reads. The table has about 620,000 distinct CDR3 sequences, approximately 21% seen once. The specimen sequenced was peripheral blood. The origin of the receptors is a woman younger than 35 with stable Graves' hyperthyroidism. Some clones in this sample may be carry-over from other donors' samples.

The chain combines TRBV6-1 with TRBJ1-2; D gene uncertain. The CDR3 extends over 14 amino acids. The germline V gene has CDR1 MNHNS and CDR2 SASEGT. V was shortened by 4 bases and J by 0 bases, with 9 bases between the two germline ends. The CDR3 sequence is CASSATGTNYGYTF. The DNA for the CDR3 is TGTGCCAGCAGTGCTACCGGGACTAACTATGGCTACACCTTC.

A single count supports this clonotype. The gene calls are TRBV6-1 and TRBJ1-1; D possibly corresponds to TRBD1 (5 bases). The V gene lost 3 bases and the J gene lost 1 base, with 12 bases spanning the gap. Germline CDR1 is MNHNS and CDR2 is SASEGT. The CDR3 totals 15 residues. Written as DNA, the CDR3 is TGTGCCAGCAGTGATATCTTGGACAAGAACACTGAAGCTTTCTTT. Translation: CASSDILDKNTEAFF.

This clonotype occurred many times. The V call is TRBV6-5, the J call TRBJ1-6; 7 nucleotides agree with TRBD1. V dropped 3 bases and J dropped 9; count of bases not matched to a gene: 5. The CDR3 contains 14 residues. The germline V gene has CDR1 MNHEY and CDR2 SVGAGI. As DNA, the CDR3 is TGTGCCAGCAGTTATGAGACAGGGACTTCACCCCTCCACTTT. Residues: CASSYETGTSPLHF.

The table lists this clonotype with many counts. The V call is TRBV29-1, the J call TRBJ2-7, with D possibly being TRBD1 (6 bases). The V gene's germline CDR1 is SQVTM and CDR2 ANQGSEA. V gave up 0 bases and J gave up 0 bases, with 12 bases separating them. CDR3 length: 15 residues. The CDR3 spells CSVEDPDSLSYEQYF. DNA of the CDR3: TGCAGCGTTGAAGACCCGGACAGCCTCTCCTACGAGCAGTACTTC.

This clonotype has a count of ten or more. The V call is TRBV30, the J call TRBJ2-2; D gene ambiguous. The length of the CDR3 is 13 residues. V lost 3 bases and J lost 7, with 12 bases in between. From germline, CDR1 is GTSNPN and CDR2 SVGIG (reference sequence). The CDR3 bases are TGTGCCTGGAGCACTGCAGGTGGCGGGGAGCTGTTTTTT. Its translation: CAWSTAGGGELFF.

This clonotype was recorded many times. Sequence at one end of the junction differs from germline and may be a read error. The chain is built from TRBV5-1 and TRBJ1-2; maybe TRBD1 (5 bases). This CDR3 contains 12 residues. Germline CDR1 reads SGHRS; CDR2 reads YFSETQ. CDR3 in DNA: TGTGCCAGCAGCTTAGACAGCTATGGCTACACCTTC. This gives the protein CASSLDSYGYTF.

This clonotype has at least ten counts. The V call is TRBV19, the J call TRBJ1-2, with D maybe TRBD1 (6 bases). The germline V and J ends were trimmed by 5 bases and 8 bases, with 24 bases remaining between them. This CDR3 has 16 residues. Per germline, CDR1 LNHDA and CDR2 SQIVND (reference sequence). The CDR3 is CASSVNGQTSIGGYTF. In DNA form, the CDR3 reads TGTGCCAGTAGTGTTAACGGACAGACGTCGATCGGGGGCTACACCTTC.